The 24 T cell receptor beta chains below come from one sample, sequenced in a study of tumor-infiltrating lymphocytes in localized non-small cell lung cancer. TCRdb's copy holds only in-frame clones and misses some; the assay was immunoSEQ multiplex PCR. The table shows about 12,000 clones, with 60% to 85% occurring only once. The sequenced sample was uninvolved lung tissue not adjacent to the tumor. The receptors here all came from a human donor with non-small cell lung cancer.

CDR3 sequence (DNA): TGTGCCAGCAGCGTAAGGGGAAGTCTTAACTCCTACGAGCAGTACTTC. This encodes CASSVRGSLNSYEQYF. This chain joins TRBV9 and TRBJ2-7, with D perhaps TRBD1 (5 bases). The CDR3 runs to 16 residues. The ends were cut back, 1 base at V and 0 bases at J, with 14 bases in the middle. Germline values: CDR1 SGDLS, CDR2 YYNGEE.

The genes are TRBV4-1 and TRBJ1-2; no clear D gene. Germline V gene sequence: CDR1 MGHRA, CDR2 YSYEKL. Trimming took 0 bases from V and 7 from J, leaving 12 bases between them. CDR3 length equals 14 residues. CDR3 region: CASSQEPNRFGYTF. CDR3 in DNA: TGCGCCAGCAGCCAAGAGCCCAATAGGTTTGGCTACACCTTC.

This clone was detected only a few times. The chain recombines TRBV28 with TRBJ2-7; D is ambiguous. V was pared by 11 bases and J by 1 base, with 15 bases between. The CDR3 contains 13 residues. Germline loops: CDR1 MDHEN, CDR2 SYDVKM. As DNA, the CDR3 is TGTGCCGTTTCAATAGGCAGGTCCTACGAGCAGTACTTC. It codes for CAVSIGRSYEQYF.

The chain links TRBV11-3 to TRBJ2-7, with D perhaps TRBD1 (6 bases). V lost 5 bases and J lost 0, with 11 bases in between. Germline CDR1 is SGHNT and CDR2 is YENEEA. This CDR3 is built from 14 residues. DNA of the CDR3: TGTGCCAGCAGCCTTCAGGGGAGCTCCTACGAGCAGTACTTC. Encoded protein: CASSLQGSSYEQYF. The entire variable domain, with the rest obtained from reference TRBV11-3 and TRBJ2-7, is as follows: EAGVVQSPRYKIIEKKQPVAFWCNPISGHNTLYWYLQNLGQGPELLIRYENEEAVDDSQLPKDRFSAERLKGVDSTLKIQPAELGDSAVYLCASSLQGSSYEQYFGPGTRLTVT.

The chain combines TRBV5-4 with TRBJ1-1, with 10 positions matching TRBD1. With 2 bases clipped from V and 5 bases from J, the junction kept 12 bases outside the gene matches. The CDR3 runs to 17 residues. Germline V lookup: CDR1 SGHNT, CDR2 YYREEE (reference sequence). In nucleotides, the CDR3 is TGTGCCAGCAGCTTAGCTGACAGGGGGCGGATGGGGACTGAAGCTTTCTTT. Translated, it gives CASSLADRGRMGTEAFF.

The CDR3 reads CASSLGGTLGLDTQYF. The CDR3 region has the DNA TGCGCCAGCAGCTTGGGGGGTACCCTGGGACTAGATACGCAGTATTTT. V gene TRBV5-1 combines with J gene TRBJ2-3; a weak D match, TRBD2 (6 bases). The CDR3 is 16 residues long. With 0 bases removed from V and 5 bases from J, the gap between germline ends came to 16 bases. CDR1 and CDR2 from the germline V gene are SGHRS and YFSETQ.

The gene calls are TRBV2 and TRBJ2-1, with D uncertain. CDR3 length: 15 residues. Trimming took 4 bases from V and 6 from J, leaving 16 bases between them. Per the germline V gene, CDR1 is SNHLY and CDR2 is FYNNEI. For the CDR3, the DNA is TGTGCCAGCAGTGTCCCCAGCATGGCCGGCAATGAGCAGTTCTTC. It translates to CASSVPSMAGNEQFF.

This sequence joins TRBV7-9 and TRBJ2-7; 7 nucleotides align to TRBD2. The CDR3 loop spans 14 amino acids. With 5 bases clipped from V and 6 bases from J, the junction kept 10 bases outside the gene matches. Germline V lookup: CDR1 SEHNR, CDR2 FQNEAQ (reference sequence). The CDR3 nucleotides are TGTGCCAGCAGCCCGGGCTTCGGCGGGGGCGAGCAGTACTTC. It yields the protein CASSPGFGGGEQYF. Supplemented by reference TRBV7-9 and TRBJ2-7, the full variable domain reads DTGVSQNPRHKITKRGQNVTFRCDPISEHNRLYWYRQTLGQGPEFLTYFQNEAQLEKSRLLSDRFSAERPKGSFSTLEIQRTEQGDSAMYLCASSPGFGGGEQYFGPGTRLTVT.

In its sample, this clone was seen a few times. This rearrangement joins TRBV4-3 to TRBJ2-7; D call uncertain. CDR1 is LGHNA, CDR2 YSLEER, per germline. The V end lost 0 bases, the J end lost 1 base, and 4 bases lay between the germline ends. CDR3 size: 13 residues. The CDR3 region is CASSQDMSYEQYF. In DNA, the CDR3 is TGCGCCAGCAGCCAAGATATGTCCTACGAGCAGTACTTC.

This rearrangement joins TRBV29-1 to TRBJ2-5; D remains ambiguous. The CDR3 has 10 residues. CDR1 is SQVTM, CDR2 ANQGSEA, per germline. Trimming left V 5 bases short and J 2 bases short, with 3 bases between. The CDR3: CSVQQETQYF. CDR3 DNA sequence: TGCAGCGTTCAACAAGAGACCCAGTACTTC.

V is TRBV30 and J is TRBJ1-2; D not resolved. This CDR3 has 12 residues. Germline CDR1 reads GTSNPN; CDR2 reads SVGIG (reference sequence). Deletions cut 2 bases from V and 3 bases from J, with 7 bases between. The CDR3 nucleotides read TGTGCCTGGAGTACAGCATACTATGGCTACACCTTC. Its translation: CAWSTAYYGYTF.

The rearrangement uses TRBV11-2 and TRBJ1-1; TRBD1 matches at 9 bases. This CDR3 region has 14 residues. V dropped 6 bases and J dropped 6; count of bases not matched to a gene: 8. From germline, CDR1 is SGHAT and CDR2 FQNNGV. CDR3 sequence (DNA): TGTGCCAGCAGACAAACAGGGGGCGACCCTGAAGCTTTCTTT. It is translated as CASRQTGGDPEAFF. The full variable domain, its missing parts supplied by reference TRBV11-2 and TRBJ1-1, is EAGVAQSPRYKIIEKRQSVAFWCNPISGHATLYWYQQILGQGPKLLIQFQNNGVVDDSQLPKDRFSAERLKGVDSTLKIQPAKLEDSAVYLCASRQTGGDPEAFFGQGTRLTVV.

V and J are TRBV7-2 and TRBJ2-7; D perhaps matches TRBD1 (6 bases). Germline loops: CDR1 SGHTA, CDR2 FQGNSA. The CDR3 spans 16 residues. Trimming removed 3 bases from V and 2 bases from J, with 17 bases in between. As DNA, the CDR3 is TGTGCCAGCAGCTTCGCCCGAGACAGGTTTACCTACGAGCAGTACTTC. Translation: CASSFARDRFTYEQYF.

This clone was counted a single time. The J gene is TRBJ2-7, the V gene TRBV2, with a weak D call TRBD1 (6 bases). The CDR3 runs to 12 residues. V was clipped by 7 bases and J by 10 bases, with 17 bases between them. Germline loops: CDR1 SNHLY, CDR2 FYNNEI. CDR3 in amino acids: CASNPALGQQYF. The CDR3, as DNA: TGTGCCAGCAATCCAGCTTTGGGACAACAGTACTTC.

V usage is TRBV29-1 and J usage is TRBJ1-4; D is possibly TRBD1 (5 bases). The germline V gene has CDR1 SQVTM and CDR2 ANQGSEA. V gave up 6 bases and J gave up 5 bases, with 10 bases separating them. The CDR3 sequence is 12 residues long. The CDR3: CSVGGFNEKLFF. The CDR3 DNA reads TGCAGCGTGGGGGGATTCAATGAAAAACTGTTTTTT.

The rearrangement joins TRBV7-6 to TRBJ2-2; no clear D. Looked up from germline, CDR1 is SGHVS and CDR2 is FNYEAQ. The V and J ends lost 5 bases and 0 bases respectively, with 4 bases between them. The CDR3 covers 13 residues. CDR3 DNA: TGTGCCAGCAGCCGAACGAACACCGGGGAGCTGTTTTTT. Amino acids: CASSRTNTGELFF.

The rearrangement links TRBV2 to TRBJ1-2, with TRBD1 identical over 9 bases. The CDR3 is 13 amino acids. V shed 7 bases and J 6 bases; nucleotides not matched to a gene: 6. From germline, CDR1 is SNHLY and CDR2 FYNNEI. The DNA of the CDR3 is TGTGCCAGCATCCGGGACAGGGCAAATGGCTACACCTTC. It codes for CASIRDRANGYTF.

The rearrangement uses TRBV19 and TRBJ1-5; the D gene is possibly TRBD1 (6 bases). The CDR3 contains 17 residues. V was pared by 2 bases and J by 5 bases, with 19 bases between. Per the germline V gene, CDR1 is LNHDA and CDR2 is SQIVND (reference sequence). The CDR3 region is CASSIRYGGHTYQPQHF. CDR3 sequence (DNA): TGTGCCAGTAGTATAAGGTACGGGGGACACACTTATCAGCCCCAGCATTTT.

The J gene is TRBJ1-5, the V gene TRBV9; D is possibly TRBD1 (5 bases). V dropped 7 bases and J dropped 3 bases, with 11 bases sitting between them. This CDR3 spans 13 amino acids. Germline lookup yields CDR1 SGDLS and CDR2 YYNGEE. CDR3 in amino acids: CASGRGHNQPQHF. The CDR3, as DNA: TGTGCCAGCGGACGGGGCCACAATCAGCCCCAGCATTTT.

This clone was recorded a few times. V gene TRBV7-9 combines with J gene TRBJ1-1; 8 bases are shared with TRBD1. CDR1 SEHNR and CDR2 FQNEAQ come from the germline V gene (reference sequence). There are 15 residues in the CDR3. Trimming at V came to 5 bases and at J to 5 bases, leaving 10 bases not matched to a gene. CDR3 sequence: CASSLQGASGTEAFF. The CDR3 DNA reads TGTGCCAGCAGCCTTCAGGGGGCGAGTGGAACTGAAGCTTTCTTT.

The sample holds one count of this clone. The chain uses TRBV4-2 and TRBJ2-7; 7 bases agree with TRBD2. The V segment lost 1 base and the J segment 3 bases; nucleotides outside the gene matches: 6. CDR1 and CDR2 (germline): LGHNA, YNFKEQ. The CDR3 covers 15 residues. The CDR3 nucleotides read TGTGCCAGCAGCCAAGTCGCGGGGGTTAACTACGAGCAGTACTTC. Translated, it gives CASSQVAGVNYEQYF.

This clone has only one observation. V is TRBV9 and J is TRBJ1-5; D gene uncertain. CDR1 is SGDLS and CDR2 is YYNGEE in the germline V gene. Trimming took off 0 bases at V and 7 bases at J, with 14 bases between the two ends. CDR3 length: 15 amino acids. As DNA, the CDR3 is TGTGCCAGCAGCGTAGATCCCCAAGCGGGGCAGCCCCAGCATTTT. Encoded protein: CASSVDPQAGQPQHF. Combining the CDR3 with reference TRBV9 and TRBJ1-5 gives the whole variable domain DSGVTQTPKHLITATGQRVTLRCSPRSGDLSVYWYQQSLDQGLQFLIQYYNGEERAKGNILERFSAQQFPDLHSELNLSSLELGDSALYFCASSVDPQAGQPQHFGDGTRLSIL.

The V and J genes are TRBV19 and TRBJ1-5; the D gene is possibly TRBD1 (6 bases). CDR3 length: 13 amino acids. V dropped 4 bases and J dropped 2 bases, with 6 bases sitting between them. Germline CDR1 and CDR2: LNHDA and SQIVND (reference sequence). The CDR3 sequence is CASSTGGNQPQHF. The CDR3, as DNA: TGTGCCAGTAGTACAGGGGGCAATCAGCCCCAGCATTTT.

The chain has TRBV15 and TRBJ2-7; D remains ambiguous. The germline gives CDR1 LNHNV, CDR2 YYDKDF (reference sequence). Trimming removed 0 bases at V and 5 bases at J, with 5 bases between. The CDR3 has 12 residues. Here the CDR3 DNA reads TGTGCCACCAGCAGAGATTCCCACGAGCAGTACTTC. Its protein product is CATSRDSHEQYF.